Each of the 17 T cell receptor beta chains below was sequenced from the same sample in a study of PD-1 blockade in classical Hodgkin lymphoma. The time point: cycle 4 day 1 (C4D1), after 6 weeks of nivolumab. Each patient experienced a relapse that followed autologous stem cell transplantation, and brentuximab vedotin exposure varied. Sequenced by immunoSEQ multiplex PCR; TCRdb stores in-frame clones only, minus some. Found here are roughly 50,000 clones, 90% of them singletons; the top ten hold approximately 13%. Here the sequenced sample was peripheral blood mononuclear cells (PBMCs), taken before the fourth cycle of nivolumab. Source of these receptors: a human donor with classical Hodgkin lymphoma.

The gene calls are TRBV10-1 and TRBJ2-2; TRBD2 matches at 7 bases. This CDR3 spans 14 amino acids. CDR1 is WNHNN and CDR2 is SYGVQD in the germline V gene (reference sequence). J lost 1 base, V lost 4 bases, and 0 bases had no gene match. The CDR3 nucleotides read TGCGCCAGCAGTGCGGGAGGGAACACCGGGGAGCTGTTTTTT. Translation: CASSAGGNTGELFF.

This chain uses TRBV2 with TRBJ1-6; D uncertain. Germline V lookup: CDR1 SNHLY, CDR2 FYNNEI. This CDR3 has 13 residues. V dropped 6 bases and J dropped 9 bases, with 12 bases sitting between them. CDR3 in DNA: TGTGCCAGCAGCGTAGGGAGGGCTTCACCCCTCCACTTT. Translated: CASSVGRASPLHF.

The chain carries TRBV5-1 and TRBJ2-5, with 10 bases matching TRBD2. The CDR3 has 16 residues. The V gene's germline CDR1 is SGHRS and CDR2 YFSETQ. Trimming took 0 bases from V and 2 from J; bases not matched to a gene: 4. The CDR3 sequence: CASSLARAGGQETQYF. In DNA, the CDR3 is TGCGCCAGCAGCTTGGCCAGAGCGGGAGGGCAAGAGACCCAGTACTTC.

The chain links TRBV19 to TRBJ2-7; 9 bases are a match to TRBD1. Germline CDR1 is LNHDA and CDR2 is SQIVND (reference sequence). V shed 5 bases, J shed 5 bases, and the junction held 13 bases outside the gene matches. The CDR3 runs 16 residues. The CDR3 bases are TGTGCCAGTAGTCGGGGACAGGGAAAATCTAGGAACGAGCAGTACTTC. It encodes CASSRGQGKSRNEQYF.

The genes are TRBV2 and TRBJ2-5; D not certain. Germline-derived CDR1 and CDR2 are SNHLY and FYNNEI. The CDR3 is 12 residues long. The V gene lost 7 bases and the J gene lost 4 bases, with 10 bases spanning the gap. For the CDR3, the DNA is TGTGCCAGCACCTATGCAGGAGAGACCCAGTACTTC. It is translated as CASTYAGETQYF. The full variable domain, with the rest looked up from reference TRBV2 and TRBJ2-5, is EPEVTQTPSHQVTQMGQEVILRCVPISNHLYFYWYRQILGQKVEFLVSFYNNEISEKSEIFDDQFSVERPDGSNFTLKIRSTKLEDSAMYFCASTYAGETQYFGPGTRLLVL.

The CDR3 protein is CASSLVEGGGQPQHF. The CDR3 nucleotides read TGTGCCAGCAGCTTAGTAGAGGGCGGGGGGCAGCCCCAGCATTTT. The rearrangement uses TRBV7-2 and TRBJ1-5, with D perhaps TRBD1 (5 bases). Germline CDR1 and CDR2: SGHTA and FQGNSA. V dropped 1 base and J dropped 7 bases, with 14 bases sitting between them. This CDR3 contains 15 residues.

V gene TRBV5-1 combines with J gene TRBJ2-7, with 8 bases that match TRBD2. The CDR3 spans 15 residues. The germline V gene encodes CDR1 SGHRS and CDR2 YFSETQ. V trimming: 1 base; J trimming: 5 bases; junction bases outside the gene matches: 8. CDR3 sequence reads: CASSLMSGSLNEQYF. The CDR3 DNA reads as TGCGCCAGCAGCTTGATGAGCGGGAGCCTAAACGAGCAGTACTTC.

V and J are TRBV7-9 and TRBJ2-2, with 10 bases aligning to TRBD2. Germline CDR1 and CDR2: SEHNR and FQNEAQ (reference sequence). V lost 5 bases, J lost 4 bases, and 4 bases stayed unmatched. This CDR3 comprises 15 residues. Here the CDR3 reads CASSASGSFTGELFF. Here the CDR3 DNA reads TGTGCCAGCAGCGCTAGCGGGAGTTTCACCGGGGAGCTGTTTTTT. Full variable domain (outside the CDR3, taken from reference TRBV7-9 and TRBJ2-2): DTGVSQNPRHKITKRGQNVTFRCDPISEHNRLYWYRQTLGQGPEFLTYFQNEAQLEKSRLLSDRFSAERPKGSFSTLEIQRTEQGDSAMYLCASSASGSFTGELFFGEGSRLTVL.

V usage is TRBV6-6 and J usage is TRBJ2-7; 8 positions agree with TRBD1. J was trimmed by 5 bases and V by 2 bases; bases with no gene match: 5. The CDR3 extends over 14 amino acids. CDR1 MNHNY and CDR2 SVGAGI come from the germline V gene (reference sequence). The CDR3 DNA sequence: TGTGCCAGCAGTTACCTGACAGGGGTAAACGAGCAGTACTTC. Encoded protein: CASSYLTGVNEQYF.

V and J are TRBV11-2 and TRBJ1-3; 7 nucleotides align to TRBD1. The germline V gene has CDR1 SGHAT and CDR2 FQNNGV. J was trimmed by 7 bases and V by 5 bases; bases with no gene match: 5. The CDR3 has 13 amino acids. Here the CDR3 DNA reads TGTGCCAGCAGCCGGGACAGACAGAACACCATATATTTT. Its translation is CASSRDRQNTIYF.

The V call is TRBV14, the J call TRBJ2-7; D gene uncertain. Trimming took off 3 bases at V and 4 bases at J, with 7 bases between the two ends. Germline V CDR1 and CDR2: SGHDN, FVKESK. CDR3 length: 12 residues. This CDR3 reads CASSHDNYEQYF. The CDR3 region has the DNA TGTGCCAGCAGCCATGATAATTACGAGCAGTACTTC. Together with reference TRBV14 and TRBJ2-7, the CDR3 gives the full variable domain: EAGVTQFPSHSVIEKGQTVTLRCDPISGHDNLYWYRRVMGKEIKFLLHFVKESKQDESGMPNNRFLAERTGGTYSTLKVQPAELEDSGVYFCASSHDNYEQYFGPGTRLTVT.

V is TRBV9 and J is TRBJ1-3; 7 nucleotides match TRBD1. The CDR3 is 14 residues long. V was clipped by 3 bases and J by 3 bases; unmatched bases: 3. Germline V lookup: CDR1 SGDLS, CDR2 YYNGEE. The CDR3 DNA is TGTGCCAGCAGCGAACAGGGGAATGGAAACACCATATATTTT. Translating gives CASSEQGNGNTIYF.

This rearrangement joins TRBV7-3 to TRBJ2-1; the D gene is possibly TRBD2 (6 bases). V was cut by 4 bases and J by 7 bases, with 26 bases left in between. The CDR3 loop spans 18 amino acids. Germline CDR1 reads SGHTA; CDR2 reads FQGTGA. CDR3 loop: CASSSPDWRDESTNEQFF. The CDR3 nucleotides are TGTGCCAGCAGCTCCCCGGACTGGCGGGATGAAAGTACGAATGAGCAGTTCTTC.

CDR3 nucleotides: TGTGCCAGCAACCAAGAGGGGGGGCGGGGAAACACCATATATTTT. Translated: CASNQEGGRGNTIYF. This rearrangement joins TRBV6-1 to TRBJ1-3, with D perhaps matching TRBD1 (6 bases). This CDR3 spans 15 amino acids. Looked up from germline, CDR1 is MNHNS and CDR2 is SASEGT. V lost 7 bases, J lost 4 bases, and 17 bases lay in between.

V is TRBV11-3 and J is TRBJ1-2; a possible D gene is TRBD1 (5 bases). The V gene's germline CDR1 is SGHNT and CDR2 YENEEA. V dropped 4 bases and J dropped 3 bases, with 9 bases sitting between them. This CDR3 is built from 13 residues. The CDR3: CASSSDRYYGYTF. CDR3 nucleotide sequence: TGTGCCAGCAGCTCCGACAGATACTATGGCTACACCTTC.

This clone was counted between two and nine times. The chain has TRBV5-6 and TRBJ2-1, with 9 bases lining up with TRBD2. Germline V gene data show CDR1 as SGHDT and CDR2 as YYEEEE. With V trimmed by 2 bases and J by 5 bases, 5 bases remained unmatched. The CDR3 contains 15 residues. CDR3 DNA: TGTGCCAGCAGCTTAAGGGGACTAGCCCACAATGAGCAGTTCTTC. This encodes CASSLRGLAHNEQFF.

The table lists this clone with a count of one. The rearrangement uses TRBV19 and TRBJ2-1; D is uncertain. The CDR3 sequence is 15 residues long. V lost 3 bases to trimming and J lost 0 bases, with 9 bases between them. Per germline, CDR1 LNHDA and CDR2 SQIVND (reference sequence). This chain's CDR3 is CASSIFGSSYNEQFF. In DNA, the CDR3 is TGTGCCAGTAGTATTTTTGGAAGCTCCTACAATGAGCAGTTCTTC.